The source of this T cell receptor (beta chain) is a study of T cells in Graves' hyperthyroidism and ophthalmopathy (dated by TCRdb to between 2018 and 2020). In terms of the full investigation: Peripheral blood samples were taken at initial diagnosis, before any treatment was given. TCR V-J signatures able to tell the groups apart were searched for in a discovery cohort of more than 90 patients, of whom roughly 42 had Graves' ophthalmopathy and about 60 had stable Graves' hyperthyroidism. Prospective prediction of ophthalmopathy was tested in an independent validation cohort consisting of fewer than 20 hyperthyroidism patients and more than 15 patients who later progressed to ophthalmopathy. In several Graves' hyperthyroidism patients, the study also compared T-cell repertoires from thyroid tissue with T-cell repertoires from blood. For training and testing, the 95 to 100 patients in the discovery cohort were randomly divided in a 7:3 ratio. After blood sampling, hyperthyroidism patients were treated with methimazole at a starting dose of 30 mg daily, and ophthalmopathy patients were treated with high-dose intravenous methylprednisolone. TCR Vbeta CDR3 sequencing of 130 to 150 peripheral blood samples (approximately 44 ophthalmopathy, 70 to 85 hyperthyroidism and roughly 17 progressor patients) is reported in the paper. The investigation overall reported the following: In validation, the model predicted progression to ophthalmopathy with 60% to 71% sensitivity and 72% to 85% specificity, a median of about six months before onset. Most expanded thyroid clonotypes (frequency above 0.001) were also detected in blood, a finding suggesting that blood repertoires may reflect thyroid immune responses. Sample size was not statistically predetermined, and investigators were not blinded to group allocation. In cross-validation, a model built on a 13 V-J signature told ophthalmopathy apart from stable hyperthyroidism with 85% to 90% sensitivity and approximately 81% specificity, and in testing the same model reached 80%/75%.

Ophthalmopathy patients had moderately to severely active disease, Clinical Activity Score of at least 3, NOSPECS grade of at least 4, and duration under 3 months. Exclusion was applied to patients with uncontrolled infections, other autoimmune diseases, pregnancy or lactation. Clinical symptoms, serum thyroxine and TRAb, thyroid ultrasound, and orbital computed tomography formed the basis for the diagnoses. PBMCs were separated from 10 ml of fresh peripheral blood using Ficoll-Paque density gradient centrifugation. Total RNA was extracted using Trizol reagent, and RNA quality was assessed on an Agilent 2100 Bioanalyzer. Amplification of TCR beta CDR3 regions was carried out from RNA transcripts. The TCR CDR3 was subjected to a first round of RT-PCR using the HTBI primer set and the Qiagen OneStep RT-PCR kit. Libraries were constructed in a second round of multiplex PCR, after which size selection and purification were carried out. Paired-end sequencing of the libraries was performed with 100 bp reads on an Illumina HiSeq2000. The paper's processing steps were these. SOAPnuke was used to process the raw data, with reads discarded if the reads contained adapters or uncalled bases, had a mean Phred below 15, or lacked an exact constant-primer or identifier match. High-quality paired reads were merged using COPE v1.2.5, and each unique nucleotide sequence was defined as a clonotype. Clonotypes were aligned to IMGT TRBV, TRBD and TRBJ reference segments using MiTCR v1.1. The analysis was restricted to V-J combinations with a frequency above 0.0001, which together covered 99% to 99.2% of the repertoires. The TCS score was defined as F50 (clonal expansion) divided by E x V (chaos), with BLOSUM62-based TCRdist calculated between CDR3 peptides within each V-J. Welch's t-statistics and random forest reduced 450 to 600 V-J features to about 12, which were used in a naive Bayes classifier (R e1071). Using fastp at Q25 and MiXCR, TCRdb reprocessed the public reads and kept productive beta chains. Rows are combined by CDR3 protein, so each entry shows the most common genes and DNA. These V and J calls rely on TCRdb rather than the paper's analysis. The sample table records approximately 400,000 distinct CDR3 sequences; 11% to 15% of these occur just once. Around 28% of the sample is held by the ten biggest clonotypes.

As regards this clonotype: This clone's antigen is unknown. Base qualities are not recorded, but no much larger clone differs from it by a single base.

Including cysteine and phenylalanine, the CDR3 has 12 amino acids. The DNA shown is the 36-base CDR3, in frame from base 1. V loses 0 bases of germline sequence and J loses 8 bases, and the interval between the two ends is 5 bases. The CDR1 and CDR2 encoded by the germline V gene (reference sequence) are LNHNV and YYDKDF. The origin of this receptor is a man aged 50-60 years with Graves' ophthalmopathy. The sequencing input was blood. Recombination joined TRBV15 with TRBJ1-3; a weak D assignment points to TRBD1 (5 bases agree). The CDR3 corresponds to CATSREQDTIYF. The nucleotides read TGTGCCACCAGCAGAGAACAGGACACCATATATTTT.